These 26 T cell receptor beta chains originate from one sample sequenced in a study of blood T cells in healthy people across ages. A sample-barcoded 5' primer and a J-beta primer mix were used in a second PCR of about 7 to 12 cycles. MiXCR was run by TCRdb on the 5' RACE reads, yielding one entry per CDR3 protein. Of hundreds of thousands of distinct CDR3 sequences listed, less than 45% are singletons. The source material was blood. Receptor source: an older man in good health.

The chain carries TRBV10-1 and TRBJ2-3; D remains unclear. Germline values: CDR1 WNHNN, CDR2 SYGVQD (reference sequence). V gave up 4 bases and J gave up 4 bases, with 9 bases separating them. CDR3 length equals 13 residues. CDR3 sequence reads: CASSGGTADTQYF. The CDR3 nucleotides read TGCGCCAGCAGTGGGGGAACGGCAGATACGCAGTATTTT.

This rearrangement joins TRBV30 to TRBJ2-5, with D possibly being TRBD2 (7 bases). The V gene lost 7 bases and the J gene lost 2 bases, with 20 bases spanning the gap. The germline V gene encodes CDR1 GTSNPN and CDR2 SVGIG (reference sequence). The CDR3 is 15 amino acids. The CDR3 bases are TGTGCCTCCGCCAGAGGGGGAGGGAGGCAAGAGACCCAGTACTTC. Amino acids: CASARGGGRQETQYF.

The J gene is TRBJ2-7, the V gene TRBV6-5; 12 bases are a match to TRBD1. The CDR3 runs 13 residues. Unmatched junction bases numbered 3, after V lost 4 bases and J lost 8 bases. In germline, CDR1 is MNHEY, CDR2 SVGAGI. CDR3 residues: CASSSGQGAKQYF. The DNA of the CDR3 is TGTGCCAGCAGTTCGGGACAGGGGGCTAAGCAGTACTTC.

This chain joins TRBV11-1 and TRBJ2-1; 12 bases fit TRBD2. Germline V gene sequence: CDR1 SGHAT, CDR2 FQDESV (reference sequence). The CDR3 extends over 17 amino acids. With V trimmed by 3 bases and J by 4 bases, 7 bases remained unmatched. CDR3 DNA: TGTGCCAGCAGCTTCGGACTAGCGGGATCCGTTTACAATGAGCAGTTCTTC. It codes for CASSFGLAGSVYNEQFF. Together with reference TRBV11-1 and TRBJ2-1, the CDR3 gives the full variable domain: EAEVAQSPRYKITEKSQAVAFWCDPISGHATLYWYRQILGQGPELLVQFQDESVVDDSQLPKDRFSAERLKGVDSTLKIQPAELGDSAMYLCASSFGLAGSVYNEQFFGPGTRLTVL.

V usage is TRBV3-1 and J usage is TRBJ2-5; D might be TRBD1 (5 bases). The V end was cut by 9 bases, the J end by 0 bases, with 11 bases between. This CDR3 comprises 13 residues. Germline CDR1 and CDR2: LGHDT and YNNKEL (reference sequence). CDR3 in amino acids: CASDSTDQETQYF. In DNA, the CDR3 is TGTGCCAGTGATTCGACAGACCAAGAGACCCAGTACTTC.

The chain recombines TRBV29-1 with TRBJ2-7, with 11 bases that match TRBD2. This CDR3 comprises 15 residues. V shed 6 bases and J 6 bases; nucleotides not matched to a gene: 13. Looked up from germline, CDR1 is SQVTM and CDR2 is ANQGSEA. CDR3 sequence (DNA): TGCAGCGTGGCCCCCGGACTAGCGGGTCTGGGCGAGCAGTACTTC. Its translation is CSVAPGLAGLGEQYF.

The chain uses TRBV6-1 and TRBJ2-1, with 7 bases aligning to TRBD2. The trim removed 5 bases at V and 7 bases at J, leaving 17 bases unmatched. The CDR3 spans 17 residues. CDR1 and CDR2 (germline): MNHNS, SASEGT. The CDR3 reads CASSNARGSGKGNEQFF. The CDR3 DNA follows: TGTGCCAGCAGTAATGCCCGCGGGAGCGGGAAGGGGAATGAGCAGTTCTTC.

This clonotype was seen a handful of times. The CDR3, as DNA: TGTGCCAGCAGCCCTCAAACAGGGGCCCTGAACACTGAAGCTTTCTTT. Protein product: CASSPQTGALNTEAFF. V usage is TRBV7-3 and J usage is TRBJ1-1; 7 positions match TRBD1. The CDR3 runs to 16 residues. Germline CDR1 is SGHTA and CDR2 is FQGTGA. V was pared by 5 bases and J by 0 bases, with 9 bases of the junction left unmatched.

The rearrangement links TRBV6-6 to TRBJ1-1, with D unclear. Trimming removed 10 bases from V and 12 bases from J, with 21 bases in between. This CDR3 comprises 12 residues. Germline values: CDR1 MNHNY, CDR2 SVGAGI (reference sequence). CDR3 sequence reads: CATNKERARPFF. CDR3 nucleotide sequence: TGTGCCACCAACAAAGAACGGGCCCGACCTTTCTTT.

This clonotype was seen a few times. V is TRBV11-3 and J is TRBJ1-5; maybe TRBD1 (5 bases). Trimming pared 8 bases from V and 2 bases from J, leaving 10 bases between. CDR3 length: 13 residues. Looked up from germline, CDR1 is SGHNT and CDR2 is YENEEA. The CDR3 reads CASPPRGNQPQHF. CDR3 in DNA: TGTGCCAGCCCACCCAGGGGCAATCAGCCCCAGCATTTT.

The rearrangement links TRBV3-1 to TRBJ1-6; the D gene is possibly TRBD1 (5 bases). This CDR3 has 14 amino acids. Trimming shortened V by 1 base and J by 9 bases, and 10 bases separated the two germline ends. Germline CDR1 LGHDT, CDR2 YNNKEL (reference sequence). The CDR3 spells CASSQADGGSPLHF. In DNA form, the CDR3 reads TGTGCCAGCAGCCAAGCGGACGGGGGTTCACCCCTCCACTTT.

This chain uses TRBV18 with TRBJ2-1; a weak D match, TRBD2 (5 bases). The last part of the DNA fits TRBJ2-7 better; the J call may be wrong. This CDR3 contains 16 residues. CDR1 and CDR2 from the germline V gene are KGHSH and LQKENI. CDR3 DNA sequence: TGTGCCAGCTCAACTAGGCAAGCCGGATCCTACAATGAGCAGTACTTC. It codes for CASSTRQAGSYNEQYF.

This chain links TRBV5-1 with TRBJ2-3; D is undetermined. CDR3 size: 14 residues. The germline CDR1 and CDR2 sequences are SGHRS and YFSETQ. V was pared by 0 bases and J by 4 bases, with 9 bases between. DNA for the CDR3: TGCGCCAGCAGCTTGGCTGCGAGGTCAGATACGCAGTATTTT. Residues: CASSLAARSDTQYF.

This clonotype has a handful of counts. The rearrangement links TRBV20-1 to TRBJ2-1; no reliable D call. TRBJ2-7 explains the end of the DNA better; the J call may be wrong. The length of the CDR3 is 14 residues. The germline V gene encodes CDR1 DFQATT and CDR2 SNEGSKA (reference sequence). The CDR3 here is CSARDGYSYNEQYF. The CDR3, as DNA: TGCAGTGCTAGGGACGGGTACTCCTACAATGAGCAGTACTTC.

This clonotype has ten or more counts. The chain links TRBV10-3 to TRBJ2-1, with 9 bases aligning to TRBD1. V was clipped by 3 bases and J by 6 bases; unmatched bases: 6. The CDR3 covers 15 residues. Germline CDR1 and CDR2: ENHRY and SYGVKD. CDR3 in DNA: TGTGCCATCAGTGACCGGGACAGGGTACCCAATGAGCAGTTCTTC. Amino acids: CAISDRDRVPNEQFF.

A few counts support this clonotype. The chain carries TRBV7-2 and TRBJ2-1; 7 bases match TRBD1. CDR3 length: 15 amino acids. V lost 0 bases and J lost 9; bases outside the gene matches: 8. Per germline, CDR1 SGHTA and CDR2 FQGNSA. This chain's CDR3 is CASSLAHRGSSEQFF. For the CDR3, the DNA is TGTGCCAGCAGCTTAGCTCACAGGGGTTCAAGTGAGCAGTTCTTC.

This clonotype was seen once. The V and J genes are TRBV20-1 and TRBJ2-1; no reliable D call. Germline lookup yields CDR1 DFQATT and CDR2 SNEGSKA (reference sequence). CDR3 length: 11 residues. Trimming removed 3 bases from V and 5 bases from J, with 5 bases in between. Written as DNA, the CDR3 is TGCAGTGCTAGCCCCAACAATGAGCAGTTCTTC. This gives the protein CSASPNNEQFF.

The V gene is TRBV20-1, the J gene TRBJ2-5, with D perhaps matching TRBD1 or TRBD2 (7 bases each). Germline V gene lookup returns CDR1 DFQATT and CDR2 SNEGSKA (reference sequence). Between the trimmed V and J ends, which lost 1 base and 2 bases, there was a span of 11 bases. There are 14 residues in the CDR3. The CDR3 reads CSARGGGQQETQYF. Written as DNA, the CDR3 is TGCAGTGCTAGAGGGGGGGGACAGCAAGAGACCCAGTACTTC.

This clonotype came up a few times. The chain recombines TRBV4-2 with TRBJ2-1, with TRBD2 identical over 13 bases. Losses at the gene ends were 1 base for V and 5 bases for J; bases not matched to a gene: 8. CDR3 length: 18 amino acids. In germline, CDR1 is LGHNA, CDR2 YNFKEQ. The CDR3 sequence is CASSQVGLAGSPNNEQFF. The CDR3 DNA is TGTGCCAGCAGCCAAGTGGGACTAGCGGGAAGCCCCAACAATGAGCAGTTCTTC.

V usage is TRBV13 and J usage is TRBJ2-5, with D tentatively TRBD1 (5 bases). The J call is doubtful: the DNA matches TRBJ2-7 better. Germline V gene sequence: CDR1 PRHDT, CDR2 FYEKMQ (reference sequence). CDR3 size: 17 residues. The CDR3 nucleotides are TGTGCCAGCAGCAAACTACTTAGACAGAGAACGAGCTACGAGCAGTACTTC. This gives the protein CASSKLLRQRTSYEQYF.

This chain links TRBV12-3 or TRBV12-4 with TRBJ2-7; D may correspond to TRBD1 or TRBD2 (6 bases each). The CDR3 is made up of 14 amino acids. Trimming left V 7 bases short and J 6 bases short, with 19 bases between. CDR3 sequence (DNA): TGTGCCAGCACTGTGCGGGGACAAGTTGGCGAGCAGTACTTC. Protein: CASTVRGQVGEQYF.

This rearrangement joins TRBV7-2 to TRBJ2-1; no clear D gene. Germline values: CDR1 SGHTA, CDR2 FQGNSA. CDR3 length: 14 amino acids. V gave up 9 bases and J gave up 3 bases, with 15 bases separating them. The CDR3 loop is CASKMHGNYNEQFF. The CDR3 nucleotides are TGTGCCAGTAAAATGCACGGCAACTACAATGAGCAGTTCTTC. The complete variable domain, with remaining parts taken from reference TRBV7-2 and TRBJ2-1, reads GAGVSQSPSNKVTEKGKDVELRCDPISGHTALYWYRQSLGQGLEFLIYFQGNSAPDKSGLPSDRFSAERTGGSVSTLTIQRTQQEDSAVYLCASKMHGNYNEQFFGPGTRLTVL.

This rearrangement joins TRBV30 to TRBJ2-7, with D maybe TRBD1 (6 bases). CDR3 length: 16 residues. Trimming stripped 3 bases from V and 9 bases from J, with 27 bases between. The germline gives CDR1 GTSNPN, CDR2 SVGIG (reference sequence). CDR3 loop: CAWSFSRQATYRGQYF. The CDR3 DNA sequence: TGTGCCTGGAGCTTTTCTAGACAGGCCACATACCGCGGGCAGTACTTC.

This chain links TRBV12-3 or TRBV12-4 with TRBJ1-4, with 9 bases identical to TRBD1. The CDR3 is 14 residues long. Trimming removed 6 bases from V and 6 bases from J; junction bases left unmatched: 5. CDR3 sequence: CASSWTGAYEKLFF. Here the CDR3 DNA reads TGTGCCAGCAGCTGGACAGGGGCTTATGAAAAACTGTTTTTT.

The V call is TRBV3-1, the J call TRBJ1-4; maybe TRBD1 (6 bases). The CDR3 covers 14 residues. Trimming pared 5 bases from V and 7 bases from J, leaving 14 bases between. The germline CDR1 and CDR2 sequences are LGHDT and YNNKEL (reference sequence). CDR3 nucleotide sequence: TGTGCCAGCAGCAGAACAGGGTCGGGTGAAAAACTGTTTTTT. This gives the protein CASSRTGSGEKLFF.

This clonotype turned up a few times. The V call is TRBV7-2, the J call TRBJ2-7, with TRBD1 as a possible D gene (7 bases). The CDR3 is 15 amino acids. CDR1 and CDR2 from the germline V gene are SGHTA and FQGNSA. The ends were cut back, 5 bases at V and 6 bases at J, with 20 bases in the middle. The CDR3 reads CASSQSRSGGGEQYF. The DNA of the CDR3 is TGTGCCAGCAGCCAAAGTCGGTCAGGGGGAGGCGAGCAGTACTTC. Drawing the rest from reference TRBV7-2 and TRBJ2-7, the complete variable domain is GAGVSQSPSNKVTEKGKDVELRCDPISGHTALYWYRQSLGQGLEFLIYFQGNSAPDKSGLPSDRFSAERTGGSVSTLTIQRTQQEDSAVYLCASSQSRSGGGEQYFGPGTRLTVT.